This T cell receptor (beta chain) was profiled in a study of OX40 agonist ivuxolimab in advanced cancers. For the wider study: Ivuxolimab was a fully human IgG2 agonistic monoclonal antibody targeting the costimulatory receptor OX40 (CD134). Intravenous ivuxolimab was administered to patients every 2 weeks at six dose levels: 0.01, 0.1, 0.3, 1.5, 3 and 10 mg/kg. Of the roughly 52 dose-escalation patients, hepatocellular carcinoma was present in about 20, melanoma in approximately 15, renal cell carcinoma in 9 and head and neck cancer in 9. In the dose-escalation cohort, over 65% of patients were male, and the mean age was approximately 60 years, with a range of about 23 to 90. Patients were allowed to have had prior anti-PD-1, anti-PD-L1 or anti-CTLA-4 therapy, and 40% to 45% of the dose-escalation patients had been treated with checkpoint inhibitors. Partial responses occurred in three dose-escalation patients: two with cutaneous melanoma and one with hepatocellular carcinoma. The point of sequencing TCRbeta in the periphery was to test whether ivuxolimab changed TCR sequence diversity and drove clonal T-cell expansion. The paper describes the monotherapy dose-escalation part (N of about 54 patients) of the phase I trial of ivuxolimab. Overall study results and their limits: In partial responders in the 0.1-3.0 mg/kg groups, normalized peripheral clonal expansion was found to be among the lowest, especially among CD8+ T cells. The antigen specificity of the clonally expanded peripheral T cells was not determined. On average, CD8+ T cells showed more expanded clones than CD4+ T cells after ivuxolimab. At doses from 0.1 to 3.0 mg/kg, clonal expansion was seen in both CD4+ and CD8+ blood T cells between baseline and week 6. Low levels of normalized T-cell clonal expansion were also seen in some patients who did not respond.

The trial excluded patients who had a history of autoimmune disease or who were on systemic immunosuppression. In every dose cohort, peripheral blood was drawn for TCR sequencing at baseline, cycle 4 day 1, and cycle 7 day 1. Samples were obtained from an open-label, multicenter, first-in-human phase I dose-escalation trial of ivuxolimab. Adults with locally advanced or metastatic head and neck squamous cell, hepatocellular, melanoma or renal cell carcinoma were enrolled in the trial. CD4+ and CD8+ T cells were sorted separately from peripheral blood before TCR sequencing. As regards this clone: Its antigen is not yet known. No base quality values were provided; no much bigger clone lies one nucleotide off.

The germline V gene supplies CDR1 ENHRY and CDR2 SYGVKD. Measured from the cysteine to the phenylalanine, the CDR3 is 13 residues long. Only the CDR3 region is kept as DNA, spanning 39 bases read in frame from base 1. V is clipped by 3 bases and J by 12 bases, and the sequence between their germline boundaries is 14 bases long. For sequencing of the TCRbeta CDR3 region, genomic DNA was extracted from the sorted cells. The immunoSEQ Assay was used for sequencing of TCRbeta CDR3 regions. The clones in this table, taken by TCRdb from immuneACCESS, are in-frame only. Not every clone is retained; where verified, under half of the shortfall comes from an unresolved V gene, and the cause of the rest is unknown. This sample holds about 14,000 clones; around three quarters were observed only once. The ten largest account for around 14% of the sample.

The sequenced sample was CD4+ or CD8+ T cells sorted from blood, obtained in a trial of the OX40 agonist ivuxolimab. The sequence links TRBV10-3 to TRBJ1-4, and the D gene may be TRBD1, 5 bases matching. This sequence originates from an adult with an advanced solid tumor such as melanoma, head and neck, liver or kidney cancer. In nucleotide form, the sequence is TGTGCCATCAGTGATATGGGGGTTCAGGAACTGTTTTTT. It is translated as CAISDMGVQELFF.